The clone carrying this TCR beta chain appeared a single time. The CDR3 runs to 15 residues. CDR1 and CDR2 (germline): GTSNPN, SVGIG (reference sequence). V gave up 0 bases and J gave up 4 bases; unmatched junction bases: 8. The data are from a study of blood T cell repertoires in COVID-19. Study-wide context: From T cells, B-cell-depleted T cells, or PBMCs came the material, which was cDNA or gDNA.

As originally analysed: Quantification of nucleated cells was approximated via reference gene primer amplification. The method was immunoSEQ multiplex PCR; TCRdb's version includes in-frame clones alone and lacks a portion of them. For V, J and clone size, that table is used; D and trimming come from the DNA. Among some 200,000 clones listed, 87% were seen once. Cohort assignment relied on participant-reported clinical history. The chain couples TRBV30 to TRBJ2-7, with 8 nucleotides matching TRBD1. This sequence originates from a man younger than 30 with acute COVID-19. The sample was PBMCs or T cells enriched from blood (not recorded which). The CDR3 loop is CAWSVRRTGPYEQYF. CDR3 sequence (DNA): TGTGCCTGGAGTGTCCGGCGGACAGGGCCATACGAGCAGTACTTC.